What follows are 21 T cell receptor beta chains derived from one specimen sequenced in a study of T cells after yellow fever vaccination. TCRdb independently ran MiXCR on the 5' RACE reads; one entry per CDR3 protein. The table shows more than 110,000 distinct CDR3 sequences, with just over 6.5% occurring only once. The sample consisted of CD4+ T cells sorted from PBMCs, taken 10 days after the yellow fever booster vaccination. The receptors here all came from a man aged 30 to 45 who received the YFV17D yellow fever vaccine.

This clonotype was recorded at least ten times. J is TRBJ1-1 and V is TRBV7-2; D is ambiguous. CDR3 length: 17 residues. Germline lookup yields CDR1 SGHTA and CDR2 FQGNSA. The V end lost 2 bases, the J end lost 4 bases, and 20 bases lay between the germline ends. CDR3: CASSLNSVTTFSTEAFF. The CDR3 DNA sequence: TGTGCCAGCAGCTTAAACTCGGTGACAACTTTCTCCACTGAAGCTTTCTTT.

The chain joins TRBV7-2 to TRBJ2-3; TRBD2 is a possible D gene (6 bases). V shed 2 bases and J shed 6 bases, with 12 bases lying between them. The CDR3 length is 14 residues. Germline loops: CDR1 SGHTA, CDR2 FQGNSA. CDR3 region: CASSLLAWGDTQYF. The CDR3 DNA reads as TGTGCCAGCAGCTTACTAGCGTGGGGGGATACGCAGTATTTT.

At least ten counts were recorded for this clonotype. The V and J genes are TRBV7-6 and TRBJ2-1; unclear D gene. There are 12 residues in the CDR3. The V end lost 1 base, the J end lost 9 bases, and 7 bases lay between the germline ends. Germline assignment: CDR1 SGHVS and CDR2 FNYEAQ. The CDR3 DNA follows: TGTGCCAGCAGCTTAGTTTCCGGTGAGCAGTTCTTC. Translating it yields CASSLVSGEQFF.

This clonotype appeared many times. The chain combines TRBV9 with TRBJ2-7; TRBD2 aligns across 9 bases. CDR1 is SGDLS and CDR2 is YYNGEE in the germline V gene. Trimming took 0 bases from V and 1 from J; bases not matched to a gene: 2. The CDR3 runs to 15 residues. The CDR3 nucleotides are TGTGCCAGCAGCGTAGATCTAGCGGGGTCCTACGAGCAGTACTTC. This gives the protein CASSVDLAGSYEQYF.

This clonotype showed up many times. V usage is TRBV12-3 or TRBV12-4 and J usage is TRBJ2-5, with a weak D call TRBD2 (7 bases). The V end was cut by 7 bases, the J end by 5 bases, with 17 bases between. The CDR3 loop spans 14 amino acids. The CDR3 sequence is CASNHAGAGETQYF. In DNA, the CDR3 is TGTGCCAGCAACCACGCGGGGGCTGGTGAGACCCAGTACTTC.

This clonotype was observed at least ten times. CDR3: CASSAGIPAGSGTEAFF. CDR3 DNA sequence: TGTGCCAGCAGCGCTGGAATCCCGGCAGGGAGTGGCACTGAAGCTTTCTTT. The chain has TRBV9 and TRBJ1-1, with a weak D call TRBD1 (5 bases). The CDR3 is 17 amino acids. V lost 3 bases to trimming and J lost 4 bases, with 22 bases between them. Germline CDR1 reads SGDLS; CDR2 reads YYNGEE.

In its sample, this clonotype was seen many times. V usage is TRBV3-1 and J usage is TRBJ2-4; 7 bases agree with TRBD1. The trim removed 4 bases at V and 7 bases at J, leaving 4 bases unmatched. This CDR3 is 13 amino acids long. Germline V CDR1 and CDR2: LGHDT, YNNKEL (reference sequence). The CDR3 nucleotides read TGTGCCAGCAGCCTTGGACAGGTGAACATTCAGTACTTC. Its protein product is CASSLGQVNIQYF. Full variable domain (missing parts from reference TRBV3-1 and TRBJ2-4): DTAVSQTPKYLVTQMGNDKSIKCEQNLGHDTMYWYKQDSKKFLKIMFSYNNKELIINETVPNRFSPKSPDKAHLNLHINSLELGDSAVYFCASSLGQVNIQYFGAGTRLSVL.

This clonotype was detected many times. This chain links TRBV20-1 with TRBJ2-7; D unresolved. Germline V gene lookup returns CDR1 DFQATT and CDR2 SNEGSKA (reference sequence). The CDR3 runs 12 residues. V was pared by 3 bases and J by 3 bases, with 9 bases between. CDR3 coding DNA: TGCAGTGCTAGTGTGGCAGACTACGAGCAGTACTTC. Amino acids: CSASVADYEQYF.

To note about this clonotype: A clone one base away is much larger, so this may be a read error. This chain joins TRBV7-9 and TRBJ2-7, with D possibly matching TRBD2 (5 bases). This CDR3 has 14 residues. Germline CDR1 reads SEHNR; CDR2 reads FQNEAQ (reference sequence). Trimming pared 4 bases from V and 1 base from J, leaving 11 bases between. The CDR3 loop reads CASSSDEGSYEQYF. Here the CDR3 DNA reads TGTGCCAGCAGCTCGGATGAGGGTTCCTACGAGCAGTACTTC.

This clonotype was detected ten times or more. J is TRBJ2-5 and V is TRBV12-3 or TRBV12-4; 7 bases match TRBD1. Unmatched junction bases numbered 6, after V lost 6 bases and J lost 5 bases. The CDR3 length is 13 residues. CDR3 nucleotide sequence: TGTGCCAGCAGGATAGGGGGCTTGGAGACCCAGTACTTC. The encoded protein is CASRIGGLETQYF.

At least ten counts were recorded for this clonotype. This sequence joins TRBV20-1 and TRBJ2-7; 12 nucleotides line up with TRBD2. The CDR3 totals 14 residues. The trim removed 6 bases at V and 3 bases at J, leaving 6 bases unmatched. Germline CDR1 DFQATT, CDR2 SNEGSKA (reference sequence). The CDR3 DNA follows: TGCAGTGCCTCAAGGACTAGCGGGATCTACGAGCAGTACTTC. Residues: CSASRTSGIYEQYF.

This clonotype showed up many times. The chain employs TRBV15 and TRBJ1-1; possibly TRBD1 for D (5 bases). With 3 bases removed from V and 8 bases from J, the gap between germline ends came to 16 bases. Looked up from germline, CDR1 is LNHNV and CDR2 is YYDKDF (reference sequence). The CDR3 is 14 amino acids. The CDR3 spells CATSSAGTGVEAFF. The CDR3 nucleotides are TGTGCCACCAGCAGTGCCGGGACCGGCGTGGAAGCTTTCTTT.

This clonotype was seen ten or more times. The chain links TRBV12-3 or TRBV12-4 to TRBJ1-3; no firm D call. V was shortened by 3 bases and J by 1 base, with 7 bases between the two germline ends. This CDR3 has 14 amino acids. This CDR3 is CASSLGRSGNTIYF. The CDR3 DNA follows: TGTGCCAGCAGTTTGGGGAGATCTGGAAACACCATATATTTT.

This clonotype showed up many times. This sequence joins TRBV29-1 and TRBJ1-5; no clear D gene. CDR1 and CDR2 (germline): SQVTM, ANQGSEA. V shed 0 bases and J shed 7 bases, with 10 bases lying between them. There are 13 residues in the CDR3. The CDR3 DNA follows: TGCAGCGTTGAAGAGATGGAGGGACAGCCCCAGCATTTT. This codes for CSVEEMEGQPQHF.

In its sample, this clonotype was seen many times. The chain combines TRBV5-1 with TRBJ1-2; D is undetermined. V lost 1 base and J 5 bases, leaving 15 bases between the germline ends. Germline values: CDR1 SGHRS, CDR2 YFSETQ. This CDR3 comprises 15 residues. The CDR3, as DNA: TGCGCCAGCAGCTTGTTAGGGTCCTCCTCTTATGGCTACACCTTC. It yields the protein CASSLLGSSSYGYTF.

As to this clonotype: A much larger clone differs from this one at a single base, so this may be a read error. This chain uses TRBV6-5 with TRBJ2-1; maybe TRBD2 (6 bases). The germline gives CDR1 MNHEY, CDR2 SVGAGI. This CDR3 is built from 15 residues. The V and J ends lost 0 bases and 9 bases respectively, with 15 bases between them. The CDR3 region has the DNA TGTGCCAGCAGTTACTCGACGGCGGGAAGGCTTGAGCAGTTCTTC. Its protein is CASSYSTAGRLEQFF.

Turning to this clonotype: A much larger clone is a single base away; this may be a read error. V gene TRBV30 combines with J gene TRBJ2-1; D is uncertain. From germline, CDR1 is GTSNPN and CDR2 SVGIG (reference sequence). The CDR3 runs 13 residues. Between the trimmed V and J ends, which lost 6 bases and 0 bases, there was a span of 9 bases. In DNA, the CDR3 is TGTGCCTGCAACCCGAGCTCCTACAATGAGCAGTTCTTC. This sequence encodes CACNPSSYNEQFF. Combining the CDR3 with reference TRBV30 and TRBJ2-1 gives the whole variable domain SQTIHQWPATLVQPVGSPLSLECTVEGTSNPNLYWYRQAAGRGLQLLFYSVGIGQISSEVPQNLSASRPQDRQFILSSKKLLLSDSGFYLCACNPSSYNEQFFGPGTRLTVL.

The chain is built from TRBV4-3 and TRBJ2-7; D unclear. CDR1 is LGHNA, CDR2 YSLEER, per germline. Trimming removed 0 bases from V and 3 bases from J, with 12 bases in between. The CDR3 totals 15 residues. The CDR3 loop reads CASSQDSSGLYEQYF. CDR3 coding DNA: TGCGCCAGCAGCCAAGATTCCTCCGGCCTCTACGAGCAGTACTTC.

The chain carries TRBV7-9 and TRBJ2-1, with D perhaps matching TRBD2 (6 bases). This CDR3 contains 15 residues. Germline V lookup: CDR1 SEHNR, CDR2 FQNEAQ (reference sequence). V lost 5 bases to trimming and J lost 7 bases, with 18 bases between them. This chain's CDR3 is CASSRPGESGNEQFF. The DNA of the CDR3 is TGTGCCAGCAGCCGCCCGGGGGAGTCAGGGAATGAGCAGTTCTTC.

This clonotype showed up many times. This chain connects TRBV9 to TRBJ2-5, with D unresolved. The CDR3 is made up of 13 amino acids. The germline gives CDR1 SGDLS, CDR2 YYNGEE. The ends were cut back, 3 bases at V and 5 bases at J, with 11 bases in the middle. CDR3 sequence: CASSASGLETQYF. CDR3 nucleotides: TGTGCCAGCAGCGCCTCCGGATTGGAGACCCAGTACTTC.

This clonotype has more than one count but fewer than ten. The V gene is TRBV4-3, the J gene TRBJ2-6; 8 bases align to TRBD1. Germline-derived CDR1 and CDR2 are LGHNA and YSLEER. This CDR3 is built from 17 residues. V was pared by 4 bases and J by 0 bases, with 5 bases of the junction left unmatched. The CDR3 DNA reads TGCGCCAGCAGCCTTCACACAGGGGGCTCTGGGGCCAACGTCCTGACTTTC. It encodes CASSLHTGGSGANVLTF.